Each of the 6 T cell receptor beta chains below was sequenced from the same sample in a study of tumor and adjacent non-tumor tissue in lung cancer. No cell sorting was done before RNA was extracted from the tissue. TCRbeta libraries were built with three rounds of nested PCR, modified from ARM-PCR. MiXCR, applied by TCRdb to the multiplex PCR reads, yields one record per CDR3 protein. Of about 93,000 distinct CDR3 sequences listed, roughly three fifths are singletons. Sequenced: lung tumor tissue. These receptors all come from a man between 65 and 85 years old with non-small cell lung cancer.

This clonotype occurred a few times. A much larger clone differs by one base, so this may be a read error. The final CDR3 position lacks the conserved phenylalanine or tryptophan, pointing to a likely read error. The chain is built from TRBV6-1 and TRBJ1-5; 8 nucleotides match TRBD1. CDR1 and CDR2 (germline): MNHNS, SASEGT. This CDR3 contains 15 residues. V lost 7 bases to trimming and J lost 4 bases; unmatched junction nucleotides: 9. This chain's CDR3 is CASNIDRGTNQPQHL. DNA of the CDR3: TGTGCCAGCAATATTGACAGGGGAACTAATCAGCCCCAGCATCTT.

This clonotype was detected only once. The junction does not match germline at one end; this may be a read error. CDR3 sequence (DNA): TGCAGCATTGAGGACCACGGGAGGGTCAGGTCAGATACGCAGTATTTT. Translation gives CSIEDHGRVRSDTQYF. The chain is built from TRBV29-1 and TRBJ2-3; 8 nucleotides match TRBD2. Looked up from germline, CDR1 is SQVTM and CDR2 is ANQGSEA. The CDR3 covers 16 residues.

A remark on this clonotype: Relative to the germline gene, one junction end is altered; a read error may explain this. The DNA for the CDR3 is TGTGCCAGTAACACGACCAATTCCCACACAGTTACGCAGTATTTT. Translation: CASNTTNSHTVTQYF. The rearrangement joins TRBV11-2 to TRBJ2-3; the D is unclear. The germline gives CDR1 SGHAT, CDR2 FQNNGV. This CDR3 is 15 amino acids long.

This sequence joins TRBV29-1 and TRBJ1-4, with a tentative D call TRBD1 (5 bases). The germline gives CDR1 SQVTM, CDR2 ANQGSEA. V lost 7 bases and J 8 bases, leaving 14 bases between the germline ends. This CDR3 region has 12 residues. CDR3 region: CSAVQAGEKLFF. The CDR3 bases are TGCAGCGCTGTACAGGCGGGCGAAAAACTGTTTTTT.

This clonotype was detected ten times or more. CDR3 DNA: TGCAGCGTTGGGCTCGTGGGTAATCAGCCCCAGCATTTT. Translating gives CSVGLVGNQPQHF. J is TRBJ1-5 and V is TRBV29-1; no reliable D call. The CDR3 sequence is 13 residues long. CDR1 and CDR2 from the germline V gene are SQVTM and ANQGSEA. The ends were cut back, 4 bases at V and 4 bases at J, with 11 bases in the middle.

A few counts support this clonotype. DNA of the CDR3: TGTGCCAGCAGCTCAAGCGGGAGTCCCTACAATGAGCAGTTCTTC. This codes for CASSSSGSPYNEQFF. The gene calls are TRBV7-8 and TRBJ2-1, with 8 bases lining up with TRBD2. The CDR3 has 15 residues. Unmatched junction bases numbered 4, after V lost 4 bases and J lost 2 bases. Germline assignment: CDR1 SGHVS and CDR2 FQNEAQ.